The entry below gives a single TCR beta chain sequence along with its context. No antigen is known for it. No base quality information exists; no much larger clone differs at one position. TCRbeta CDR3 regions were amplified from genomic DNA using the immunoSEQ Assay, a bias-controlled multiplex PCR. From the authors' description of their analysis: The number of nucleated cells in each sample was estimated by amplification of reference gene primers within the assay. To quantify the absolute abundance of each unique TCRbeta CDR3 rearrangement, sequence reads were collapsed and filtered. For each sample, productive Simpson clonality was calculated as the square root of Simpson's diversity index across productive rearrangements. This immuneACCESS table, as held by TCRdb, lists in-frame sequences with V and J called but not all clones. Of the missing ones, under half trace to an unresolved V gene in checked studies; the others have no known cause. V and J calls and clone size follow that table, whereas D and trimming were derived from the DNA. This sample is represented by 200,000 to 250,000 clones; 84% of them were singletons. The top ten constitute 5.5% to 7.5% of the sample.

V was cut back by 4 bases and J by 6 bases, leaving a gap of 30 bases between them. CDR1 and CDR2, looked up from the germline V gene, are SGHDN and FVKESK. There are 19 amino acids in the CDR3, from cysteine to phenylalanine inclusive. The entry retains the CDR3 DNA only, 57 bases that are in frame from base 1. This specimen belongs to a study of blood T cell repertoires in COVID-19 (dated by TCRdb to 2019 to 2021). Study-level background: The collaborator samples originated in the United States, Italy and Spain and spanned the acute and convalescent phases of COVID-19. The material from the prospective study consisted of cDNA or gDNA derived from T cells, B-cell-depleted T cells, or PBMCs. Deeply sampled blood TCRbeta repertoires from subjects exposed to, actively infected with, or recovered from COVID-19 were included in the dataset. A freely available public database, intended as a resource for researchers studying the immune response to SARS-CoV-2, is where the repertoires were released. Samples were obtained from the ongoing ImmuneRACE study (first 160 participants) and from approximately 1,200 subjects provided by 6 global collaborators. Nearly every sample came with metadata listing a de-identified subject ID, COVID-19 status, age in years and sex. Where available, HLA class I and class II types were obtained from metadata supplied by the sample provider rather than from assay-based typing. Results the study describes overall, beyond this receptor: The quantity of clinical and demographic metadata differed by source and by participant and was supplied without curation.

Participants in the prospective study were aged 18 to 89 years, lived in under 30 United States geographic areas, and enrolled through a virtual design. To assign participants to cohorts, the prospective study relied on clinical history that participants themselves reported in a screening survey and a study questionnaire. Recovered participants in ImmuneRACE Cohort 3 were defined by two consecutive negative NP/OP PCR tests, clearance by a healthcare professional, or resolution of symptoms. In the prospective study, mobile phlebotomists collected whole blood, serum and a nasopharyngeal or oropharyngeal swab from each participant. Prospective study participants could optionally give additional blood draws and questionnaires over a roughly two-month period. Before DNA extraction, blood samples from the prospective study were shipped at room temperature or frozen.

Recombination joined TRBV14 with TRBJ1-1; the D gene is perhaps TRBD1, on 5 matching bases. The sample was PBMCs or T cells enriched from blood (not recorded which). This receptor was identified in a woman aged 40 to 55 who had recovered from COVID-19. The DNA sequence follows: TGTGCCAGCAGCCGAGGTCCCGGGTCCAGGGCGACACAACGGGCTGAAGCTTTCTTT. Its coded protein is CASSRGPGSRATQRAEAFF.